The 15 T cell receptor beta chains below were found in one sample sequenced in a study of blood T cells in healthy people across ages. For the second PCR, which ran for about 6 to 11 cycles, a sample-barcoded 5' primer and a J-beta primer mix were used. MiXCR was run by TCRdb on the 5' RACE reads, yielding one entry per CDR3 protein. The sample has under 2,000,000 distinct CDR3 sequences; about 49% are singletons. The specimen sequenced was blood. The source is a woman aged 40 to 50 in good health.

The V and J genes are TRBV12-3 or TRBV12-4 and TRBJ2-7, with 8 bases fitting TRBD1. J was trimmed by 7 bases and V by 9 bases; bases with no gene match: 11. This CDR3 region has 13 residues. CDR3 loop: CASGQGPPWEQYF. In nucleotides, the CDR3 is TGTGCCAGTGGACAGGGACCACCGTGGGAGCAGTACTTC.

J is TRBJ2-3 and V is TRBV6-5; D is possibly TRBD2 (5 bases). Germline CDR1 reads MNHEY; CDR2 reads SVGAGI. CDR3 size: 12 residues. V dropped 7 bases and J dropped 4 bases, with 9 bases sitting between them. Here the CDR3 DNA reads TGTGCCAGCAACAGCGGATCAGATACGCAGTATTTT. Its protein product is CASNSGSDTQYF.

The chain uses TRBV4-1 and TRBJ2-5; tentatively, D is TRBD1 or TRBD2 (5 bases each). The end of the DNA is better explained by TRBJ2-7, so the J call may be wrong. Germline-derived CDR1 and CDR2 are MGHRA and YSYEKL. The CDR3 runs 14 residues. The CDR3, as DNA: TGCGCCAGCAGCCCCCGGGACGGATTCTACGAGCAGTACTTC. This gives the protein CASSPRDGFYEQYF.

This clonotype came up many times. The chain recombines TRBV27 with TRBJ2-6; 8 nucleotides line up with TRBD1. Germline CDR1 MNHEY, CDR2 SMNVEV (reference sequence). The CDR3 runs to 18 residues. Unmatched junction bases numbered 14, after V lost 7 bases and J lost 3 bases. CDR3 sequence: CASTSRQGLLGGANVLTF. The CDR3 DNA follows: TGTGCCAGCACCTCCCGACAGGGGTTGTTAGGTGGGGCCAACGTCCTGACTTTC. Full variable domain (outside the CDR3, taken from reference TRBV27 and TRBJ2-6): EAQVTQNPRYLITVTGKKLTVTCSQNMNHEYMSWYRQDPGLGLRQIYYSMNVEVTDKGDVPEGYKVSRKEKRNFPLILESPSPNQTSLYFCASTSRQGLLGGANVLTFGAGSRLTVL.

V usage is TRBV11-2 and J usage is TRBJ2-5; 8 positions match TRBD1. The germline V gene encodes CDR1 SGHAT and CDR2 FQNNGV. CDR3 length: 15 residues. V lost 6 bases to trimming and J lost 2 bases; unmatched junction nucleotides: 8. CDR3 in DNA: TGTGCCAGCAGACCCCGGACAGGGCCTCAAGAGACCCAGTACTTC. Encoded protein: CASRPRTGPQETQYF.

This chain joins TRBV7-9 and TRBJ2-4; perhaps TRBD1 as D (6 bases). Germline V gene data show CDR1 as SEHNR and CDR2 as FQNEAQ (reference sequence). The CDR3 runs to 16 residues. The V gene lost 3 bases and the J gene lost 1 base, with 13 bases spanning the gap. Written as DNA, the CDR3 is TGTGCCAGCAGCTTCGCAGGGGAAGGGGCCAAAAACATTCAGTACTTC. This gives the protein CASSFAGEGAKNIQYF.

This rearrangement joins TRBV5-1 to TRBJ2-4; D is ambiguous. The assigned J gene may be wrong: the sequence end matches TRBJ2-7 better. This CDR3 has 16 residues. From germline, CDR1 is SGHRS and CDR2 YFSETQ. The DNA of the CDR3 is TGCGCCAGCAGCCCCTCGGGTACAGTAGAAGGGTACGAGCAGTACTTC. Translation gives CASSPSGTVEGYEQYF.

This chain links TRBV6-5 with TRBJ1-4; 10 nucleotides match TRBD1. The germline V gene encodes CDR1 MNHEY and CDR2 SVGAGI. V shed 6 bases, J shed 5 bases, and the junction held 9 bases outside the gene matches. The CDR3 has 16 residues. The CDR3 reads CASSYGGQGLNEKLFF. CDR3 nucleotides: TGTGCCAGCAGCTACGGGGGACAGGGGCTAAATGAAAAACTGTTTTTT.

Points on this clonotype: At one of its ends the junction is not consistent with the germline gene, which may arise from a read error. The chain carries TRBV28 and TRBJ2-5; TRBD1 matches 7 bases. CDR1 and CDR2 (germline): MDHEN, SYDVKM. The CDR3 sequence is 15 residues long. This CDR3 reads CTSSRDRQVRETQYF. The CDR3 DNA reads as TGTACCAGCAGTCGGGACAGACAGGTTCGAGAGACCCAGTACTTC.

The rearrangement joins TRBV13 to TRBJ1-6; tentative D call: TRBD1 (6 bases). Germline V gene lookup returns CDR1 PRHDT and CDR2 FYEKMQ (reference sequence). The CDR3 is 17 amino acids. Trimming removed 3 bases from V and 7 bases from J, with 19 bases in between. This CDR3 reads CASSFFGSTGSNSPLHF. CDR3 coding DNA: TGTGCCAGCAGCTTTTTCGGCTCGACAGGCAGCAATTCACCCCTCCACTTT.

This rearrangement joins TRBV6-2 or TRBV6-3 to TRBJ2-4; D is possibly TRBD1 (6 bases). The V end lost 11 bases, the J end lost 0 bases, and 23 bases lay between the germline ends. This CDR3 comprises 17 residues. Germline CDR1 and CDR2: MNHEY and SVGEGT. The CDR3 nucleotides are TGTGCCTGTGGGGGCGGACGATCTGGGGTAGCCAAAAACATTCAGTACTTC. This codes for CACGGGRSGVAKNIQYF.

This clonotype occurred once. Being one base from a much bigger clone, this may be a read error. The J gene is TRBJ2-7, the V gene TRBV3-1; D gene ambiguous. Per germline, CDR1 LGHDT and CDR2 YNNKEL (reference sequence). V lost 0 bases and J lost 2, with 11 bases in between. The CDR3 runs 15 residues. The CDR3 loop is CASSQDPARPYEQYF. The CDR3 bases are TGTGCCAGCAGCCAAGATCCAGCGAGGCCCTACGAGCAGTACTTC.

This chain links TRBV29-1 with TRBJ1-2; no clear D gene. Germline V gene lookup returns CDR1 SQVTM and CDR2 ANQGSEA. The CDR3 runs 11 residues. Trimming took 5 bases from V and 0 from J, leaving 4 bases between them. In DNA, the CDR3 is TGCAGCGTTCGGGCTAACTATGGCTACACCTTC. Its protein product is CSVRANYGYTF.

This clonotype was found a few times. The chain combines TRBV6-6 with TRBJ2-1; D is possibly TRBD2 (6 bases). CDR1 and CDR2 from the germline V gene are MNHNY and SVGAGI (reference sequence). This CDR3 is built from 15 residues. Trimming removed 2 bases from V and 6 bases from J, with 14 bases in between. The CDR3 nucleotides read TGTGCCAGCAGTTACGGGGGGAAAGGTATCAATGAGCAGTTCTTC. This translates into CASSYGGKGINEQFF.

This clonotype was counted a few times. The chain recombines TRBV9 with TRBJ2-3; 8 bases map to TRBD2. This CDR3 is 17 amino acids long. CDR1 SGDLS and CDR2 YYNGEE come from the germline V gene. V was clipped by 0 bases and J by 0 bases; unmatched bases: 6. The CDR3 protein is CASSVDGGGISTDTQYF. CDR3 in DNA: TGTGCCAGCAGCGTAGACGGCGGGGGGATTAGCACAGATACGCAGTATTTT.